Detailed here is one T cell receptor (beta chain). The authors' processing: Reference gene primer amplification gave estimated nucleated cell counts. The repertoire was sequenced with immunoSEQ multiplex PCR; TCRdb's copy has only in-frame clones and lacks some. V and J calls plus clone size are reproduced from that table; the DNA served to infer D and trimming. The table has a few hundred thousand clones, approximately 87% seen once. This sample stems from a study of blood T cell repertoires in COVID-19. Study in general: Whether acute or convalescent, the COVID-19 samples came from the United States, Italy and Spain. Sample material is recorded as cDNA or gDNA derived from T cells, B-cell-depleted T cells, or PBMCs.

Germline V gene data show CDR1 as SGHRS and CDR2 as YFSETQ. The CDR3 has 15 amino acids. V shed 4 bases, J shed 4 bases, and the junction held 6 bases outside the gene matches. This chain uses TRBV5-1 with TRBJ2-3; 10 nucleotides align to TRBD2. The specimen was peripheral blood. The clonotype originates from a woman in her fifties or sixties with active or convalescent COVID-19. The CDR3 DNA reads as TGCGCCAGCAGCGACCCTAGCGGGAGAGCAGATACGCAGTATTTT. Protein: CASSDPSGRADTQYF.